This passage covers 18 T cell receptor beta chains from one sample sequenced in a study of beta chain features in type 1 diabetes. Of the isolated RNA, all was reverse transcribed, and so the sequenced material was expressed TCRB transcripts. Generated by immunoSEQ multiplex PCR, the TCRdb table keeps only in-frame clones and is missing some. The sample carries hundreds of thousands of clones, approximately 30% recorded once. Sequenced material: naive CD4+ T cells from blood. These receptors all come from a man younger than 35 in good health.

The V call is TRBV14, the J call TRBJ2-1; the D gene could be TRBD1 or TRBD2 (5 bases each). Germline loops: CDR1 SGHDN, CDR2 FVKESK. V lost 0 bases to trimming and J lost 13 bases, with 13 bases between them. The CDR3 runs to 13 residues. CDR3 sequence: CASSQDTGPNQFF. In DNA, the CDR3 is TGTGCCAGCAGCCAAGATACGGGACCAAATCAGTTCTTC.

The chain uses TRBV18 and TRBJ2-7; 10 positions agree with TRBD1. Germline CDR1 reads KGHSH; CDR2 reads LQKENI. CDR3 length: 14 residues. V lost 6 bases to trimming and J lost 5 bases; unmatched junction nucleotides: 7. The CDR3 DNA is TGTGCCAGCTCCCCCGGGACAGGGGTCCACGAGCAGTACTTC. It translates to CASSPGTGVHEQYF.

The table lists this clone with a few counts. The gene calls are TRBV20-1 and TRBJ2-5, with D hard to call. The CDR3 covers 11 residues. Trimming took off 2 bases at V and 4 bases at J, with 5 bases between the two ends. Germline loops: CDR1 DFQATT, CDR2 SNEGSKA (reference sequence). For the CDR3, the DNA is TGCAGTGCTAGACCTGCAGAGACCCAGTACTTC. Translating gives CSARPAETQYF.

This clone was detected only a few times. The chain recombines TRBV4-3 with TRBJ2-7; 9 bases align to TRBD2. J was trimmed by 3 bases and V by 0 bases; bases with no gene match: 3. The CDR3 covers 15 residues. Germline V gene sequence: CDR1 LGHNA, CDR2 YSLEER. DNA for the CDR3: TGCGCCAGCAGCCAAGAGCTAGCGGGGAACTACGAGCAGTACTTC. It specifies CASSQELAGNYEQYF.

This clone was recorded a few times. V and J are TRBV25-1 and TRBJ1-3; possible D gene TRBD1, 5 bases. The V and J ends lost 6 bases and 2 bases respectively, with 14 bases between them. The CDR3 is 15 residues long. Germline V gene sequence: CDR1 MGHDK, CDR2 SYGVNS. CDR3 sequence: CASSPTLGPGNTIYF. The CDR3 DNA is TGTGCCAGCAGCCCAACTCTGGGGCCTGGAAACACCATATATTTT.

This CDR3 reads CASSPWELAGAKEQFF. CDR3 DNA: TGTGCCAGCAGCCCTTGGGAGCTAGCGGGAGCAAAGGAGCAGTTCTTC. V gene TRBV7-9 combines with J gene TRBJ2-1, with TRBD2 identical over 10 bases. There are 16 residues in the CDR3. V shed 5 bases and J 10 bases; nucleotides not matched to a gene: 14. Germline V CDR1 and CDR2: SEHNR, FQNEAQ (reference sequence).

The chain employs TRBV7-2 and TRBJ1-5; D call uncertain. Looked up from germline, CDR1 is SGHTA and CDR2 is FQGNSA. The CDR3 sequence is 13 residues long. Trimming took off 5 bases at V and 4 bases at J, with 9 bases between the two ends. The CDR3 DNA sequence: TGTGCCAGCAGCCACAGCGTGAATCAGCCCCAGCATTTT. Encoded protein: CASSHSVNQPQHF.

The chain couples TRBV5-1 to TRBJ2-1; 8 bases are shared with TRBD2. J lost 5 bases, V lost 4 bases, and 11 bases had no gene match. The length of the CDR3 is 16 residues. Germline CDR1 SGHRS, CDR2 YFSETQ. Written as DNA, the CDR3 is TGCGCCAGCAGCACCGGGACTAGAGGCGTAAACAATGAGCAGTTCTTC. Its protein product is CASSTGTRGVNNEQFF.

The chain links TRBV7-9 to TRBJ1-5, with no clear D. Trimming stripped 4 bases from V and 7 bases from J, with 11 bases between. This CDR3 is 13 amino acids long. CDR1 SEHNR and CDR2 FQNEAQ come from the germline V gene (reference sequence). The CDR3 loop is CASSSEIGQPQHF. Written as DNA, the CDR3 is TGTGCCAGCAGCTCCGAAATTGGGCAGCCCCAGCATTTT. Variable domain in full (rest from reference TRBV7-9 and TRBJ1-5): DTGVSQNPRHKITKRGQNVTFRCDPISEHNRLYWYRQTLGQGPEFLTYFQNEAQLEKSRLLSDRFSAERPKGSFSTLEIQRTEQGDSAMYLCASSSEIGQPQHFGDGTRLSIL.

CDR3 sequence (DNA): TGCGCCAGCAGCCAAGAGGGACTGCCGAACACCGGGGAGCTGTTTTTT. Protein: CASSQEGLPNTGELFF. The rearrangement uses TRBV4-1 and TRBJ2-2; D is perhaps TRBD2 (6 bases). CDR3 size: 16 residues. Trimming left V 0 bases short and J 0 bases short, with 8 bases between. CDR1 is MGHRA and CDR2 is YSYEKL in the germline V gene.

Only a few counts were recorded for this clone. CDR3 nucleotides: TGTGCCAGCAGTAAGATGGAGACCCAGTACTTC. Its translation: CASSKMETQYF. V gene TRBV25-1 combines with J gene TRBJ2-5, with D uncertain. In germline, CDR1 is MGHDK, CDR2 SYGVNS. The CDR3 spans 11 residues. Trimming took off 5 bases at V and 5 bases at J, with 6 bases between the two ends.

This chain uses TRBV9 with TRBJ2-5; D gene ambiguous. CDR1 and CDR2 from the germline V gene are SGDLS and YYNGEE. The CDR3 is made up of 13 amino acids. Between the trimmed V and J ends, which lost 3 bases and 5 bases, there was a span of 11 bases. The CDR3 loop reads CASSAAPTETQYF. CDR3 nucleotides: TGTGCCAGCAGCGCAGCCCCCACCGAGACCCAGTACTTC. The full variable domain, rest sourced from reference TRBV9 and TRBJ2-5, is DSGVTQTPKHLITATGQRVTLRCSPRSGDLSVYWYQQSLDQGLQFLIQYYNGEERAKGNILERFSAQQFPDLHSELNLSSLELGDSALYFCASSAAPTETQYFGPGTRLLVL.

The genes are TRBV9 and TRBJ1-3; D not resolved. The length of the CDR3 is 14 residues. The V end was cut by 0 bases, the J end by 4 bases, with 8 bases between. Germline-derived CDR1 and CDR2 are SGDLS and YYNGEE. The CDR3 loop reads CASSVGVAGNTIYF. In DNA, the CDR3 is TGTGCCAGCAGCGTAGGGGTTGCAGGAAACACCATATATTTT.

V is TRBV13 and J is TRBJ2-3, with D unresolved. The germline V and J ends were trimmed by 0 bases and 6 bases, with 10 bases remaining between them. CDR1 PRHDT and CDR2 FYEKMQ come from the germline V gene (reference sequence). The CDR3 loop spans 14 amino acids. CDR3 region: CASSLGLSRDTQYF. DNA for the CDR3: TGTGCCAGCAGCTTAGGCCTAAGTAGGGATACGCAGTATTTT. The full variable domain, completed using reference TRBV13 and TRBJ2-3, is AAGVIQSPRHLIKEKRETATLKCYPIPRHDTVYWYQQGPGQDPQFLISFYEKMQSDKGSIPDRFSAQQFSDYHSELNMSSLELGDSALYFCASSLGLSRDTQYFGPGTRLTVL.

The chain couples TRBV19 to TRBJ2-1; no clear D. Trimming removed 6 bases from V and 1 base from J, with 10 bases in between. The CDR3 is 14 amino acids. CDR1 LNHDA and CDR2 SQIVND come from the germline V gene (reference sequence). The CDR3 is CASRGEPSYNEQFF. CDR3 coding DNA: TGTGCCAGTAGAGGAGAACCGTCCTACAATGAGCAGTTCTTC.

This clone showed up just a few times. The V call is TRBV6-6, the J call TRBJ2-5; 11 bases agree with TRBD2. In germline, CDR1 is MNHNY, CDR2 SVGAGI (reference sequence). The CDR3 covers 15 residues. J lost 4 bases, V lost 6 bases, and 7 bases had no gene match. CDR3: CASRPLAGERETQYF. The CDR3 nucleotides read TGTGCCAGCAGACCACTAGCGGGAGAGCGAGAGACCCAGTACTTC.

The chain combines TRBV28 with TRBJ2-7; 7 bases map to TRBD2. V trimming: 3 bases; J trimming: 3 bases; junction bases outside the gene matches: 2. The CDR3 consists of 13 residues. CDR1 is MDHEN, CDR2 SYDVKM, per germline. The CDR3 here is CASSLRGFYEQYF. The CDR3 region has the DNA TGTGCCAGCAGTTTGCGGGGGTTCTACGAGCAGTACTTC.

This clone was observed a few times. The rearrangement links TRBV30 to TRBJ1-2; maybe TRBD1 (6 bases). This CDR3 has 15 amino acids. Germline CDR1 is GTSNPN and CDR2 is SVGIG (reference sequence). The V and J ends lost 5 bases and 4 bases respectively, with 20 bases between them. CDR3 in amino acids: CAWGFKRQATYGYTF. The DNA of the CDR3 is TGTGCCTGGGGATTCAAAAGACAGGCGACCTATGGCTACACCTTC.